This T cell receptor beta chain was captured in a study of blood T cell repertoires in COVID-19. The CDR3 runs to 15 residues. The V gene lost 0 bases and the J gene lost 3 bases, with 11 bases spanning the gap. Germline values: CDR1 KGHSH, CDR2 LQKENI. Individuals drawn from about 26 US areas were roughly 18 to 100 years old. Allocation to cohorts depended on clinical history reported by the participants. Using immunoSEQ multiplex PCR, the repertoire was profiled, and TCRdb retains in-frame clones only, with some absent. Altogether hundreds of thousands of clones are present, nearly 90% being singletons, with the ten largest covering over 9%.

The V and J genes are TRBV18 and TRBJ1-1, with D possibly being TRBD1 (5 bases). The sequence derives from a woman younger than 45 who had recovered from COVID-19. Material for sequencing was PBMCs or T cells enriched from blood (not recorded which). The CDR3 nucleotides are TGTGCCAGCTCACCACCGGGGAAGGGGTACACTGAAGCTTTCTTT. This sequence encodes CASSPPGKGYTEAFF.